Sequencing of this T cell receptor beta chain was carried out in a study of blood T cell repertoires in COVID-19. Study overall: Samples came from the United States, Italy and Spain, spanning acute and convalescent COVID-19.

The V gene end was trimmed by 6 bases and the J gene end by 0 bases; junction bases not matched to a gene: 6. CDR3 size: 15 residues. Germline V gene data show CDR1 as MNHEY and CDR2 as SMNVEV (reference sequence). How the authors handled the data: Reference gene primers were amplified, and this amplification served to estimate nucleated cell counts. The assay was immunoSEQ multiplex PCR, and TCRdb's table has in-frame clones only and misses some. Clone size and V and J calls were adopted from that table, with D and trimming inferred from the DNA. The sample holds approximately 250,000 clones, approximately 90% seen once.

This receptor was obtained from a young woman with acute COVID-19. V and J are TRBV27 and TRBJ2-7, with 9 bases lining up with TRBD2. Sequencing was carried out using PBMCs or T cells enriched from blood (not recorded which). The CDR3 coding sequence is TGTGCCAGCAGAAACAGCGGGAGGAGCTCCTACGAGCAGTACTTC. This sequence encodes CASRNSGRSSYEQYF.